Presented here are 28 T cell receptor beta chains from one specimen sequenced in a study of blood T cell repertoires in COVID-19. Clones were read by immunoSEQ multiplex PCR, and TCRdb kept only the in-frame ones, dropping some. The sample yields 250,000 to 350,000 clones, about nine tenths seen once. Sequencing was carried out using peripheral blood. These TCRs come from a woman aged 45-65 years who had recovered from COVID-19.

The gene calls are TRBV11-2 and TRBJ2-6; possible D gene TRBD2, 5 bases. This CDR3 comprises 18 residues. V was cut by 5 bases and J by 0 bases, with 17 bases left in between. CDR1 is SGHAT, CDR2 FQNNGV, per germline. The CDR3 region has the DNA TGTGCCAGCAGCAGCAACCTCGGGGTGGGCTCTGGGGCCAACGTCCTGACTTTC. It encodes CASSSNLGVGSGANVLTF.

The J gene is TRBJ2-2, the V gene TRBV11-3; TRBD1 is a possible D gene (6 bases). Germline-derived CDR1 and CDR2 are SGHNT and YENEEA. The CDR3 length is 15 residues. V lost 5 bases and J 8 bases, leaving 18 bases between the germline ends. CDR3 region: CASSLGALPPGELFF. CDR3 DNA: TGTGCCAGCAGCCTGGGGGCCCTCCCGCCGGGGGAGCTGTTTTTT. The entire variable domain, with the rest obtained from reference TRBV11-3 and TRBJ2-2, is as follows: EAGVVQSPRYKIIEKKQPVAFWCNPISGHNTLYWYLQNLGQGPELLIRYENEEAVDDSQLPKDRFSAERLKGVDSTLKIQPAELGDSAVYLCASSLGALPPGELFFGEGSRLTVL.

The rearrangement uses TRBV28 and TRBJ1-1; the D is unclear. Germline V CDR1 and CDR2: MDHEN, SYDVKM. V shed 4 bases and J shed 5 bases, with 11 bases lying between them. The CDR3 consists of 13 residues. The CDR3 DNA reads as TGTGCCAGCAGTTCCTTACCAGGTACTGAAGCTTTCTTT. Protein: CASSSLPGTEAFF.

The chain is built from TRBV7-6 and TRBJ2-1; a possible D gene is TRBD2 (6 bases). Trimming took 5 bases from V and 6 from J, leaving 20 bases between them. This CDR3 has 16 amino acids. Germline V gene sequence: CDR1 SGHVS, CDR2 FNYEAQ. This CDR3 reads CASSTTPGVPFNEQFF. DNA of the CDR3: TGTGCCAGCAGCACAACACCGGGAGTTCCCTTCAATGAGCAGTTCTTC.

V usage is TRBV6-5 and J usage is TRBJ2-2; 9 bases line up with TRBD1. In germline, CDR1 is MNHEY, CDR2 SVGAGI. Trimming removed 6 bases from V and 7 bases from J; junction bases left unmatched: 6. This CDR3 is built from 14 residues. The CDR3 nucleotides are TGTGCCAGCAGAGACAGGGGGGGAGGCGGGGAGCTGTTTTTT. This codes for CASRDRGGGGELFF.

The rearrangement uses TRBV5-1 and TRBJ2-3; perhaps TRBD2 as D (6 bases). Trimming shortened V by 4 bases and J by 3 bases, and 9 bases separated the two germline ends. Germline lookup yields CDR1 SGHRS and CDR2 YFSETQ. The length of the CDR3 is 13 residues. The CDR3: CASSPRETDTQYF. DNA of the CDR3: TGCGCCAGCAGCCCACGGGAGACAGATACGCAGTATTTT.

J is TRBJ1-2 and V is TRBV2; 11 positions agree with TRBD1. CDR1 SNHLY and CDR2 FYNNEI come from the germline V gene. After removal of 7 bases from V and 4 bases from J, the junction contained 5 bases not matched to a gene. This CDR3 is built from 14 residues. CDR3 in DNA: TGTGCCAGCACCGGGGACAGGGGGGGCTATGGCTACACCTTC. Amino acid sequence: CASTGDRGGYGYTF.

This clone was counted between two and nine times. In DNA form, the CDR3 reads TGTGCCAGTAGTTGGACTAGCGGGAGATACGCCAAAAACATTCAGTACTTC. It yields the protein CASSWTSGRYAKNIQYF. The chain joins TRBV19 to TRBJ2-4, with 13 bases identical to TRBD2. The CDR3 is 17 residues long. Germline trimming cut 5 bases from V and 1 base from J; bases unmatched to any gene: 5. From germline, CDR1 is LNHDA and CDR2 SQIVND (reference sequence).

This clone turned up a few times. This chain uses TRBV7-2 with TRBJ2-7, with D possibly TRBD1 on 7 matching bases. This CDR3 contains 13 residues. CDR1 SGHTA and CDR2 FQGNSA come from the germline V gene. Between the trimmed V and J ends, which lost 4 bases and 5 bases, there was a span of 12 bases. The CDR3 region has the DNA TGTGCCAGCAGCTGGAGGGGGCAACACGAGCAGTACTTC. This encodes CASSWRGQHEQYF.

The rearrangement links TRBV7-2 to TRBJ1-1, with D hard to call. The CDR3 length is 16 residues. Germline-derived CDR1 and CDR2 are SGHTA and FQGNSA. The V gene lost 1 base and the J gene lost 2 bases, with 14 bases spanning the gap. The CDR3 region has the DNA TGTGCCAGCAGCTTAGGGTTTAAACAGCTCAACACTGAAGCTTTCTTT. It yields the protein CASSLGFKQLNTEAFF.

The chain is built from TRBV6-6 and TRBJ2-2, with 8 bases matching TRBD1. From germline, CDR1 is MNHNY and CDR2 SVGAGI (reference sequence). This CDR3 contains 16 residues. J gave up 0 bases and V 5 bases, and 5 bases lay outside the gene matches. In DNA, the CDR3 is TGTGCCAGCAGTGCCCGGGACAGGACGAACACCGGGGAGCTGTTTTTT. It translates to CASSARDRTNTGELFF.

The V call is TRBV7-3, the J call TRBJ2-5; 13 bases line up with TRBD2. Germline CDR1 SGHTA, CDR2 FQGTGA. Trimming cost V 5 bases and J 4 bases; bases outside gene matches: 7. The CDR3 has 16 amino acids. CDR3 region: CASSRGLAGRSETQYF. CDR3 coding DNA: TGTGCCAGCAGCCGGGGACTAGCGGGAAGGTCAGAGACCCAGTACTTC.

This clone has a handful of counts. The chain recombines TRBV27 with TRBJ2-5; D is unresolved. Trimming stripped 2 bases from V and 2 bases from J, with 9 bases between. This CDR3 is built from 14 residues. Per the germline V gene, CDR1 is MNHEY and CDR2 is SMNVEV (reference sequence). The CDR3 bases are TGTGCCAGCAGTTTAAAATCGGTACAAGAGACCCAGTACTTC. It yields the protein CASSLKSVQETQYF.

The chain links TRBV29-1 to TRBJ2-7; weak D call: TRBD1 (6 bases). Germline values: CDR1 SQVTM, CDR2 ANQGSEA. Trimming stripped 1 base from V and 5 bases from J, with 12 bases between. The CDR3 totals 13 residues. The CDR3 nucleotides are TGCAGCGTTGAAGGACAGGTCTCGAACGAGCAGTACTTC. Translation gives CSVEGQVSNEQYF.

The rearrangement uses TRBV15 and TRBJ2-3; weak D call: TRBD2 (5 bases). The CDR3 is 18 residues long. Germline V gives CDR1 LNHNV, CDR2 YYDKDF (reference sequence). The V end lost 3 bases, the J end lost 0 bases, and 19 bases lay between the germline ends. The DNA for the CDR3 is TGTGCCACCAGCAGGGTAAGAGATTCCTGGACTAGCACAGATACGCAGTATTTT. Amino acids: CATSRVRDSWTSTDTQYF. Variable domain in full (rest from reference TRBV15 and TRBJ2-3): DAMVIQNPRYQVTQFGKPVTLSCSQTLNHNVMYWYQQKSSQAPKLLFHYYDKDFNNEADTPDNFQSRRPNTSFCFLDIRSPGLGDTAMYLCATSRVRDSWTSTDTQYFGPGTRLTVL.

This clone was detected only once. The chain links TRBV27 to TRBJ1-1; D is ambiguous. The CDR3 is 15 residues long. With 0 bases removed from V and 1 base from J, the gap between germline ends came to 9 bases. Germline V gene data show CDR1 as MNHEY and CDR2 as SMNVEV (reference sequence). DNA of the CDR3: TGTGCCAGCAGTTTATCCCCGACACAGAACACTGAAGCTTTCTTT. Encoded protein: CASSLSPTQNTEAFF.

The chain combines TRBV6-2 or TRBV6-3 with TRBJ2-7, with TRBD1 identical over 7 bases. The CDR3 has 13 residues. Unmatched junction bases numbered 9, after V lost 6 bases and J lost 7 bases. Germline-derived CDR1 and CDR2 are MNHEY and SVGEGT. The CDR3 protein is CASSLQGWGEQYF. The CDR3 coding sequence is TGTGCCAGCAGCTTACAGGGGTGGGGAGAGCAGTACTTC.

V and J are TRBV7-8 and TRBJ2-3, with 9 bases fitting TRBD2. The germline CDR1 and CDR2 sequences are SGHVS and FQNEAQ. V lost 5 bases and J lost 8; bases outside the gene matches: 14. The CDR3 sequence is 16 residues long. CDR3 bases: TGTGCCAGCAGCCCAGGGGTTATAGCGGGAGATGGTACGCAGTATTTT. It translates to CASSPGVIAGDGTQYF.

J is TRBJ1-2 and V is TRBV30; D is unresolved. The CDR3 contains 14 residues. V lost 3 bases, J lost 0 bases, and 11 bases lay in between. Germline V lookup: CDR1 GTSNPN, CDR2 SVGIG (reference sequence). Here the CDR3 DNA reads TGTGCCTGGAGCTCTCGGGGTTCTAACTATGGCTACACCTTC. Protein product: CAWSSRGSNYGYTF.

This chain uses TRBV6-1 with TRBJ1-5, with D unresolved. The V gene's germline CDR1 is MNHNS and CDR2 SASEGT. V shed 5 bases and J shed 2 bases, with 10 bases lying between them. The CDR3 runs to 14 residues. CDR3 bases: TGTGCCAGCAGTCCTCCCCGGGGCAATCAGCCCCAGCATTTT. Translation: CASSPPRGNQPQHF.

The chain is built from TRBV4-3 and TRBJ1-2, with D possibly matching TRBD1 (5 bases). This CDR3 contains 18 residues. The germline V gene encodes CDR1 LGHNA and CDR2 YSLEER. Trimming shortened V by 0 bases and J by 1 base, and 18 bases separated the two germline ends. The CDR3 nucleotides read TGCGCCAGCAGCCAAGATCGCCGTAGGCGGGACGTTAACTATGGCTACACCTTC. Translated: CASSQDRRRRDVNYGYTF.

A single count supports this clone. The V call is TRBV7-2, the J call TRBJ2-3, with 9 positions matching TRBD1. This CDR3 contains 13 residues. Trimming took 5 bases from V and 5 from J; bases not matched to a gene: 2. Germline CDR1 reads SGHTA; CDR2 reads FQGNSA. For the CDR3, the DNA is TGTGCCAGCAGCCTGGACAGGGGAGATACGCAGTATTTT. This gives the protein CASSLDRGDTQYF.

The V and J genes are TRBV7-8 and TRBJ1-5, with D possibly TRBD1 on 6 matching bases. This CDR3 is 16 amino acids long. Germline-derived CDR1 and CDR2 are SGHVS and FQNEAQ. Trimming took 5 bases from V and 0 from J, leaving 14 bases between them. The DNA for the CDR3 is TGTGCCAGCAGCCAGTTAACAGGGAATAGCAATCAGCCCCAGCATTTT. Amino acid sequence: CASSQLTGNSNQPQHF.

V is TRBV5-1 and J is TRBJ2-3, with D uncertain. The germline gives CDR1 SGHRS, CDR2 YFSETQ. Trimming took 0 bases from V and 2 from J, leaving 7 bases between them. The CDR3 is made up of 14 amino acids. CDR3 nucleotides: TGCGCCAGCAGCTTGGAATTCCACACAGATACGCAGTATTTT. Protein: CASSLEFHTDTQYF.

The chain links TRBV7-2 to TRBJ2-1; D call uncertain. The CDR3 runs 11 residues. V was clipped by 5 bases and J by 6 bases, with 5 bases between them. Germline CDR1 reads SGHTA; CDR2 reads FQGNSA. CDR3 sequence reads: CASSPSNEQFF. The CDR3 DNA is TGTGCCAGCAGCCCGAGCAATGAGCAGTTCTTC.

This clone was seen just once. This chain links TRBV18 with TRBJ2-6; possible D gene TRBD2, 6 bases. V was pared by 3 bases and J by 2 bases, with 8 bases between. Germline V lookup: CDR1 KGHSH, CDR2 LQKENI. The CDR3 covers 15 residues. The CDR3 is CASSPSGAGANVLTF. DNA of the CDR3: TGTGCCAGCTCACCTTCGGGAGCTGGGGCCAACGTCCTGACTTTC.

The chain employs TRBV30 and TRBJ2-5; 8 positions agree with TRBD2. The CDR3 runs to 17 residues. The ends lost 4 bases at V and 4 bases at J; junction bases unmatched: 17. Germline assignment: CDR1 GTSNPN and CDR2 SVGIG (reference sequence). CDR3 nucleotide sequence: TGTGCCTGGACCCTCGGGGGGGAGTACGGCCCTTTAGAGACCCAGTACTTC. Amino acid sequence: CAWTLGGEYGPLETQYF. The variable domain in full, completed from reference TRBV30 and TRBJ2-5, reads SQTIHQWPATLVQPVGSPLSLECTVEGTSNPNLYWYRQAAGRGLQLLFYSVGIGQISSEVPQNLSASRPQDRQFILSSKKLLLSDSGFYLCAWTLGGEYGPLETQYFGPGTRLLVL.

A word on this clone: Its ends do not fully match the called genes, so a read error is possible. The chain carries TRBV27 and TRBJ2-2; TRBD1 matches 8 bases. CDR1 MNHEY and CDR2 SMNVEV come from the germline V gene (reference sequence). The CDR3 consists of 16 residues. This chain's CDR3 is CASTLRGQVFTGELFF. DNA for the CDR3: TGTGCCAGCACTTTAAGGGGACAGGTTTTTACCGGGGAGCTGTTTTTT.